This is a list of T cell receptor beta chains from one sample in a study of blood T cell repertoires in COVID-19. TCRdb's copy holds only in-frame clones and misses some; the assay was immunoSEQ multiplex PCR. The sample carries fewer than 450,000 clones, around 87% recorded once. Specimen: peripheral blood. The source of these receptors is a woman in her forties or fifties with COVID-19, enrolled during active disease. CDR3s include the opening cysteine and the closing phenylalanine or tryptophan. The order of the fields is V gene, J gene, D gene, clone size, CDR3 protein, CDR3 DNA. The D gene is left open where the match is weak. Size is omitted from some rows. Given values are once, few, many or a class for expanded clones.

v_gene: TRBV6-1
j_gene: TRBJ2-7
d_gene: TRBD2
abundance: -
CDR3aa: CASSGGGASGTYEQYF
CDR3nt: TGTGCCAGCAGTGGGGGGGGAGCTAGCGGGACGTACGAGCAGTACTTC

v_gene: TRBV7-9
j_gene: TRBJ2-5
d_gene: TRBD2
abundance: -
CDR3aa: CASSSRTSGRQETQYF
CDR3nt: TGTGCCAGCAGCTCCCGGACTAGCGGGCGACAAGAGACCCAGTACTTC

v_gene: TRBV11-3
j_gene: TRBJ2-7
d_gene: -
abundance: -
CDR3aa: CASSLLSMRVLGSYEQYF
CDR3nt: TGTGCCAGCAGCTTATTATCAATGCGGGTCCTAGGGTCCTACGAGCAGTACTTC

v_gene: TRBV5-8
j_gene: TRBJ1-2
d_gene: TRBD1
abundance: -
CDR3aa: CASSTPGGSNYGYTF
CDR3nt: TGTGCCAGCAGCACCCCAGGGGGGTCTAACTATGGCTACACCTTC

v_gene: TRBV19
j_gene: TRBJ2-1
d_gene: -
abundance: -
CDR3aa: CASSIVTGEQFF
CDR3nt: TGTGCCAGTAGTATAGTCACGGGTGAGCAGTTCTTC

v_gene: TRBV5-1
j_gene: TRBJ2-7
d_gene: TRBD2
abundance: few
CDR3aa: CASSFSGSSYEQYF
CDR3nt: TGCGCCAGCAGCTTTAGCGGGAGCTCCTACGAGCAGTACTTC

v_gene: TRBV10-3
j_gene: TRBJ2-1
d_gene: -
abundance: -
CDR3aa: CAISESNRVYNEQFF
CDR3nt: TGTGCCATCAGTGAGTCGAACAGGGTGTACAATGAGCAGTTCTTC

v_gene: TRBV6-5
j_gene: TRBJ1-6
d_gene: -
abundance: -
CDR3aa: CASSYVPDNSPLHF
CDR3nt: TGTGCCAGCAGTTACGTCCCGGATAATTCACCCCTCCACTTT

v_gene: TRBV27
j_gene: TRBJ2-7
d_gene: TRBD1
abundance: -
CDR3aa: CASSAGQEIYEQYF
CDR3nt: TGTGCCAGCAGTGCCGGACAGGAGATCTACGAGCAGTACTTC

v_gene: TRBV5-4
j_gene: TRBJ2-7
d_gene: -
abundance: -
CDR3aa: CASSLRGNAYEQYF
CDR3nt: TGTGCCAGCAGCTTGCGGGGTAACGCCTACGAGCAGTACTTC

v_gene: TRBV7-6
j_gene: TRBJ1-2
d_gene: TRBD1
abundance: -
CDR3aa: CASSLRQGRGYTF
CDR3nt: TGTGCCAGCAGCCTTCGACAGGGGAGAGGCTACACCTTC

v_gene: TRBV19
j_gene: TRBJ2-5
d_gene: -
abundance: -
CDR3aa: CASSIGQRETQYF
CDR3nt: TGTGCCAGTAGTATTGGACAGAGGGAGACCCAGTACTTC

v_gene: TRBV7-2
j_gene: TRBJ2-3
d_gene: TRBD2
abundance: -
CDR3aa: CASSLETSGSSDTQYF
CDR3nt: TGTGCCAGCAGCTTAGAGACTAGCGGGAGTTCGGATACGCAGTATTTT

v_gene: TRBV18
j_gene: TRBJ1-3
d_gene: TRBD1
abundance: -
CDR3aa: CASQTGPGNTIYF
CDR3nt: TGTGCCAGCCAGACAGGGCCTGGAAACACCATATATTTT

v_gene: TRBV7-6
j_gene: TRBJ2-3
d_gene: TRBD2
abundance: -
CDR3aa: CASSLRESTDTQYF
CDR3nt: TGTGCCAGCAGCTTGCGGGAGTCCACAGATACGCAGTATTTT